These T cell receptor beta chains were read from a single sample in a study of cytomegalovirus exposure and HLA in healthy donors. The data were produced by immunoSEQ multiplex PCR, yet TCRdb's version contains in-frame clones alone and is incomplete. The sample lists fewer than 85,000 clones; roughly 70% were seen once. The specimen was PBMCs. Receptors originate from a man aged 60-69 years in good health and CMV-seropositive. Each CDR3 is given with its conserved first and last residue. A D gene is named only where the DNA matches it firmly. Rows may omit the clone size; those that give it use once, few, many or a size class.

TRBJ1-2 14 - - TRBV27 CASSLIGQSFGYTF TGTGCCAGCAGTCTCATCGGACAGAGCTTCGGCTACACCTTC
TRBJ2-5 14 TRBD2 few TRBV9 CASSNLAAQETQYF TGTGCCAGCAGCAACCTAGCGGCTCAAGAGACCCAGTACTTC
TRBJ1-6 17 TRBD1 once TRBV4-2 CASSQDMIGTGNSPLHF TGTGCCAGCAGCCAAGATATGATCGGGACAGGGAATTCACCCCTCCACTTT
TRBJ1-2 14 TRBD1 - TRBV28 CAIQGPGGGYGYTF TGTGCCATCCAGGGTCCAGGGGGAGGCTATGGCTACACCTTC
TRBJ1-6 12 - - TRBV30 CAWSVGSSPLHF TGTGCCTGGAGTGTAGGGAGTTCACCCCTCCACTTT
TRBJ2-1 16 - - TRBV5-1 CASSLLAGSSYNEQFF TGCGCCAGCAGCTTGCTGGCGGGGAGCTCCTACAATGAGCAGTTCTTC
TRBJ1-2 13 TRBD1 - TRBV29-1 CSVDQGAIDGYTF TGCAGCGTTGACCAGGGGGCGATTGATGGCTACACCTTC
TRBJ1-5 13 - - TRBV2 CASSPDSNQPQHF TGTGCCAGCTCCCCAGATAGCAATCAGCCCCAGCATTTT
TRBJ1-2 13 - - TRBV28 CASSPPGVDGYTF TGTGCCAGCAGTCCCCCGGGAGTGGATGGCTACACCTTC
TRBJ2-7 14 - few TRBV4-1 CASSTPGSEYEQYF TGCGCCAGCAGCACACCCGGTAGCGAATACGAGCAGTACTTC
TRBJ2-3 16 TRBD1 - TRBV5-6 CASSIAGTGRTDTQYF TGTGCCAGCAGCATCGCCGGGACAGGAAGGACAGATACGCAGTATTTT
TRBJ2-7 14 - few TRBV18 CASSPGGTHYEQYF TGTGCCAGCTCACCAGGGGGGACCCACTACGAGCAGTACTTC
TRBJ1-2 17 TRBD1 - TRBV5-1 CASSLPKGQGSNYGYTF TGCGCCAGCAGCTTGCCAAAAGGACAGGGGTCTAACTATGGCTACACCTTC
TRBJ2-1 22 TRBD2 once TRBV6-1 CASSEVYLAGGPSSSSYNEQFF TGTGCCAGCAGTGAAGTCTATCTAGCGGGAGGGCCAAGCTCCAGCTCCTACAATGAGCAGTTCTTC
TRBJ2-5 15 TRBD2 - TRBV4-2 CASSQEERGGETQYF TGTGCCAGCAGCCAAGAGGAGCGGGGAGGGGAGACCCAGTACTTC
TRBJ2-7 14 - - TRBV29-1 CSVESGATSYEQYF TGCAGCGTTGAATCAGGGGCGACGTCCTACGAGCAGTACTTC
TRBJ2-6 16 - - TRBV7-2 CASSLAGRSGANVLTF TGTGCCAGCAGCTTAGCGGGCCGCTCTGGGGCCAACGTCCTGACTTTC
TRBJ2-5 16 TRBD1 few TRBV7-8 CASSFRAQGAWETQYF TGTGCCAGCAGCTTTCGTGCACAGGGGGCTTGGGAGACCCAGTACTTC
TRBJ2-7 13 - - TRBV25-1 CASSVAGASEQYF TGTGCCAGCAGTGTGGCGGGGGCCTCGGAGCAGTACTTC
TRBJ2-1 12 - once TRBV27 CASSLTNNEQFF TGTGCCAGCAGTTTAACAAACAATGAGCAGTTCTTC
TRBJ2-7 13 TRBD1 - TRBV6-6 CACLDRVGYEQYF TGTGCCTGCCTAGACAGGGTTGGCTACGAGCAGTACTTC
TRBJ1-1 11 - - TRBV20-1 CSAQGSGTFFF TGCAGTGCTCAGGGTTCCGGGACATTTTTCTTT